This T cell receptor (beta chain) is from a study of cytomegalovirus exposure and HLA in healthy donors. 60 Vbeta and 13 Jbeta primers were used in PCR. Produced via immunoSEQ multiplex PCR; TCRdb's table is partial and in-frame only. The sample holds about 160,000 clones. Donors sampled were nominally healthy, though unrecorded immune exposures were likely. With 5 bases clipped from V and 2 bases from J, the junction kept 3 bases outside the gene matches. CDR1 and CDR2 from the germline V gene are SGHTA and FQGNSA. The CDR3 totals 15 residues. This TCR came from a woman between 55 and 75 years old in good health and CMV-seronegative. The J gene is TRBJ2-7, the V gene TRBV7-2, with 13 positions matching TRBD2. The sequenced sample consisted of PBMCs. CDR3 nucleotide sequence: TGTGCCAGCAGCCCCGGACTAGCGGGAGCCTACGAGCAGTACTTC. Amino acids: CASSPGLAGAYEQYF.